This record covers a single T cell receptor beta chain. These data belong to a study of tumour-infiltrating T cells in Burkitt lymphoma. Study-level background: Survival, overall and progression-free, tracked with productive clonality.

Here immunoSEQ multiplex PCR was the method, and the copy in TCRdb shows in-frame clones only, minus some. The profile shows a few thousand clones, roughly 80% of them singletons. In germline, CDR1 is LNHDA, CDR2 SQIVND (reference sequence). Between the trimmed V and J ends, which lost 5 bases and 5 bases, there was a span of 9 bases. The CDR3 spans 13 residues. This receptor was taken from a human donor with diffuse large B-cell lymphoma. This rearrangement joins TRBV19 to TRBJ2-2; D possibly corresponds to TRBD1 (6 bases). Sequences were obtained from tumor tissue. Written as DNA, the CDR3 is TGTGCCAGTAGTTTTAGGGGGACCGGGGAGCTGTTTTTT. This sequence encodes CASSFRGTGELFF.